This T cell receptor (beta chain) was recorded in a study of Ad26.COV2.S vaccination and SARS-CoV-2 variants (dated by TCRdb to the early 2020s). A note on the overall study: Donors in the vaccine arm were drawn from COV1001, a phase I-IIa trial of Ad26.COV2.S in healthy adults that was multicentre, randomized, double-blind and placebo-controlled. Ad26.COV2.S was administered intramuscularly at 5 x 10^10 or 1 x 10^11 viral particles, either as a single shot or as two shots given 56 days apart. TCRbeta repertoire sequencing served as the tool for gauging how specific and how broad the SARS-CoV-2-reactive T cell receptors were following Ad26.COV2.S vaccination. The TCR-sequenced set comprised approximately 32 samples: some 20 Ad26.COV2.S vaccine recipients, 5 placebo recipients and 8 SARS-CoV-2 convalescent individuals. Participants in the trial were split at random into five groups of five each, receiving low-dose or high-dose Ad26.COV2.S once or twice, or else placebo on both occasions. Blinding of investigators to trial group allocation was maintained during experiments and outcome assessment. General study outcomes and caveats: Ad26.COV2.S recipients had higher spike-specific TCR breadth than placebo recipients (P = 0.0014). Comparing responses between vaccine doses or regimens was not something the study was powered to do. Non-spike TCR breadth was comparable between vaccine and placebo recipients, consistent with the vaccine containing only spike. According to the authors, total T cell responses may have been underestimated by the TCR breadth and depth analyses. After vaccination, spike-specific CD8+ and CD4+ T cell responses were reported to show substantial breadth.

Inclusive of the bounding cysteine and phenylalanine, the CDR3 is 14 residues long. The only DNA kept is the CDR3, 42 bases in frame from the first base. V is trimmed back by 3 bases and J by 4 bases, and the junction contains 5 bases that no gene match accounts for. The germline V gene (reference sequence) gives CDR1 as DFQATT and CDR2 as SNEGSKA. As to this clone: It lacks a known antigen. No clone much larger than this one lies a single base away; base qualities are absent.

The sample's treatment or condition label, decoded: some 19 received Ad26.COV2.S at low or high dose, single or two shots; about 5 received placebo; per-sample allocation not given. For vaccine and placebo recipients, the sequenced repertoires came from samples collected on day 63 after the first injection. In Cohort 1b, 25 to 30 adults aged 18-55 years were enrolled at a single site in Boston, USA, between 29 July and 7 August 2020. Ad26.COV2.S was a replication-incompetent adenovirus type 26 vector that expressed a prefusion-stabilized SARS-CoV-2 spike protein derived from the original Wuhan strain. The immunoSEQ Assay was used to sequence TCRbeta CDR3 regions. After extraction, genomic DNA underwent amplification by bias-controlled multiplex PCR, followed by high-throughput sequencing. As for how the authors treated the data: Collapsing and filtering of sequences were performed to quantify the absolute abundance of each unique TCRbeta CDR3 region. T cell fraction was estimated by normalizing TCRbeta template counts to usable DNA, with usable DNA measured through amplification of reference genes found in all nucleated cells. Repertoire TCRs were annotated as SARS-CoV-2-specific by exact matching of V gene, CDR3 amino acid sequence and J gene to a known reactive TCR set. The reference SARS-CoV-2 TCR set came from MIRA and was filtered for enrichment in COVID-19-positive ImmuneCODE repertoires, removing public or cross-reactive TCRs. Drawing on the MIRA antigens, annotated TCRs were analysed further at the level of specific ORF or position within ORF. Depth was the summed frequency of annotated unique rearrangements, while breadth was defined as annotated unique rearrangements over total unique productive rearrangements. TCR breadth was compared between groups using two-sided Wilcoxon rank-sum tests. The source is immuneACCESS, and TCRdb retained only in-frame sequences with V and J called. Part of the clones is not carried over; for the studies checked, unresolved V genes explain less than half of this, and the remainder is unexplained. From that table come the V and J calls and clone size; the DNA was used to work out D and trimming. The sample table contains around 500,000 clones; only one count was recorded for 89% of them. The ten largest clonotypes hold 1.7% of the sample.

Sample: peripheral blood, taken in a trial of Ad26.COV2.S vaccine versus placebo. The sequence joins TRBV20-1 to TRBJ2-7, and 11 bases in between align with TRBD1. This TCR was recovered from a person between 18 and 59 years old who received the Ad26.COV2.S COVID-19 vaccine or a placebo. CDR3 sequence: CSASRTGGRYEQYF. The nucleotide sequence reads TGCAGTGCTAGTCGGACAGGGGGCCGGTACGAGCAGTACTTC.